The next 32 T cell receptor beta chains were all read from a single sample in a study of Ad26.COV2.S vaccination and SARS-CoV-2 variants. Data came from immunoSEQ multiplex PCR; TCRdb stores just in-frame clones and leaves some out. The repertoire holds roughly 500,000 clones, with about 83% as singletons. Indicated treatment: 19 received Ad26.COV2.S at low or high dose, single or two shots; about 5 received placebo; per-sample allocation not given. Samples were taken on day 63 after the first vaccine or placebo injection. The sample in question was peripheral blood, obtained in a trial of Ad26.COV2.S vaccine versus placebo. These receptors originate from a person between 18 and 59 years old who received the Ad26.COV2.S COVID-19 vaccine or a placebo.

The V and J genes are TRBV28 and TRBJ1-4, with D tentatively TRBD1 (5 bases). The germline V and J ends were trimmed by 5 bases and 2 bases, with 9 bases remaining between them. Germline-derived CDR1 and CDR2 are MDHEN and SYDVKM. CDR3 length equals 14 residues. The CDR3, as DNA: TGTGCCAGCAGTACGGGGGGGACTAATGAAAAACTGTTTTTT. Protein sequence: CASSTGGTNEKLFF.

This chain uses TRBV28 with TRBJ1-6; D might be TRBD1 (5 bases). The germline CDR1 and CDR2 sequences are MDHEN and SYDVKM. V was shortened by 5 bases and J by 10 bases, with 24 bases between the two germline ends. This CDR3 has 17 residues. The CDR3 DNA follows: TGTGCCAGCAGTGGGATACCGGGACGGGAGATGGGGTCACCCCTCCACTTT. It codes for CASSGIPGREMGSPLHF.

This chain connects TRBV20-1 to TRBJ2-7; a weak D match, TRBD2 (6 bases). Germline CDR1 reads DFQATT; CDR2 reads SNEGSKA (reference sequence). The CDR3 loop spans 10 amino acids. V was pared by 5 bases and J by 10 bases, with 12 bases between. DNA for the CDR3: TGCAGTGCTCGGCGGGACGTTCAGTACTTC. It specifies CSARRDVQYF.

This rearrangement joins TRBV29-1 to TRBJ2-7; 11 nucleotides match TRBD2. CDR1 is SQVTM and CDR2 is ANQGSEA in the germline V gene. The CDR3 sequence is 15 residues long. Trimming at V came to 0 bases and at J to 4 bases, leaving 5 bases not matched to a gene. CDR3 nucleotide sequence: TGCAGCGTTGAAGAACTTCGGACTAGCGGGTACGAGCAGTACTTC. Protein: CSVEELRTSGYEQYF.

In its sample, this clone was seen once. The chain recombines TRBV19 with TRBJ1-1; D is undetermined. Trimming shortened V by 5 bases and J by 1 base, and 8 bases separated the two germline ends. Germline V gene sequence: CDR1 LNHDA, CDR2 SQIVND (reference sequence). The CDR3 extends over 13 amino acids. This CDR3 is CASSRARNTEAFF. As DNA, the CDR3 is TGTGCCAGTAGTCGGGCTAGGAACACTGAAGCTTTCTTT.

The sample holds a few counts of this clone. V gene TRBV7-9 combines with J gene TRBJ1-1; D is possibly TRBD1 (6 bases). Trimming took 1 base from V and 4 from J, leaving 10 bases between them. CDR3 size: 14 residues. CDR1 SEHNR and CDR2 FQNEAQ come from the germline V gene (reference sequence). The CDR3 spells CASSLEGVFTEAFF. For the CDR3, the DNA is TGTGCCAGCAGCTTAGAGGGGGTATTCACTGAAGCTTTCTTT.

This rearrangement joins TRBV23-1 to TRBJ1-2; D may be TRBD1 (6 bases). TRBV23-1 is known as an ORF, though its function is uncertain. Between the trimmed V and J ends, which lost 0 bases and 5 bases, there was a span of 19 bases. This CDR3 region has 17 residues. In nucleotides, the CDR3 is TGCGCCAGCAGTCAATCGAGCCCTGACAGGAGGAGGTATGGCTACACCTTC. It encodes CASSQSSPDRRRYGYTF.

The rearrangement links TRBV19 to TRBJ1-2, with TRBD1 identical over 8 bases. Germline trimming cut 3 bases from V and 7 bases from J; bases unmatched to any gene: 4. The CDR3 totals 13 residues. Germline V gives CDR1 LNHDA, CDR2 SQIVND (reference sequence). The CDR3 bases are TGTGCCAGTAGTATCCAGGGGGCGCCTGGCTACACCTTC. Amino acids: CASSIQGAPGYTF.

The chain joins TRBV30 to TRBJ1-2; D possibly corresponds to TRBD1 (6 bases). The CDR3 contains 10 residues. Per germline, CDR1 GTSNPN and CDR2 SVGIG (reference sequence). Trimming stripped 8 bases from V and 8 bases from J, with 12 bases between. For the CDR3, the DNA is TGTGCCGGGGGGCAGGCCGGCTACACCTTC. It yields the protein CAGGQAGYTF.

The rearrangement links TRBV28 to TRBJ2-3; D remains unclear. The length of the CDR3 is 11 residues. In germline, CDR1 is MDHEN, CDR2 SYDVKM. The ends were cut back, 7 bases at V and 0 bases at J, with 2 bases in the middle. The DNA for the CDR3 is TGTGCCAGCACTAGCACAGATACGCAGTATTTT. Translation gives CASTSTDTQYF.

The chain carries TRBV6-2 or TRBV6-3 and TRBJ2-3; D is perhaps TRBD1 or TRBD2 (5 bases each). The CDR3 sequence is 14 residues long. From germline, CDR1 is MNHEY and CDR2 SVGEGT. Deletions cut 6 bases from V and 8 bases from J, with 18 bases between. The CDR3 DNA is TGTGCCAGCAGCAACCTCCCCTCTGGGGGTACGCAGTATTTT. Its translation is CASSNLPSGGTQYF.

J is TRBJ2-5 and V is TRBV6-1, with D hard to call. The CDR3 totals 15 residues. Trimming left V 2 bases short and J 2 bases short, with 12 bases between. The germline gives CDR1 MNHNS, CDR2 SASEGT. The CDR3 DNA reads TGTGCCAGCAGTGAACGAGTGGCAGGTCAAGAGACCCAGTACTTC. Protein: CASSERVAGQETQYF.

J is TRBJ1-1 and V is TRBV2; D perhaps matches TRBD1 (5 bases). Germline V CDR1 and CDR2: SNHLY, FYNNEI. V dropped 6 bases and J dropped 6 bases, with 20 bases sitting between them. CDR3 length: 15 residues. CDR3 sequence (DNA): TGTGCCAGCAGCGCTCTCACTGCCAGGGACGCTGAAGCTTTCTTT. Translation gives CASSALTARDAEAFF.

The chain joins TRBV5-1 to TRBJ2-3; TRBD2 matches 8 bases. Trimming took 4 bases from V and 4 from J; bases not matched to a gene: 5. Germline lookup yields CDR1 SGHRS and CDR2 YFSETQ. CDR3 length: 14 residues. The CDR3 DNA follows: TGCGCCAGCAGCGGGGACGGGAGGGCAGATACGCAGTATTTT. Its protein product is CASSGDGRADTQYF. Based on the CDR3 plus reference TRBV5-1 and TRBJ2-3, the full variable domain is KAGVTQTPRYLIKTRGQQVTLSCSPISGHRSVSWYQQTPGQGLQFLFEYFSETQRNKGNFPGRFSGRQFSNSRSEMNVSTLELGDSALYLCASSGDGRADTQYFGPGTRLTVL.

The chain employs TRBV25-1 and TRBJ2-1; no clear D. The germline V gene has CDR1 MGHDK and CDR2 SYGVNS. Deletions cut 0 bases from V and 4 bases from J, with 13 bases between. CDR3 length: 16 residues. The CDR3 here is CASSEYSPRLYNEQFF. CDR3 DNA sequence: TGTGCCAGCAGTGAATATAGCCCACGGCTATACAATGAGCAGTTCTTC.

This chain joins TRBV6-6 and TRBJ1-1; possible D gene TRBD1, 5 bases. The CDR3 loop spans 11 amino acids. V lost 6 bases to trimming and J lost 6 bases, with 8 bases between them. Germline assignment: CDR1 MNHNY and CDR2 SVGAGI (reference sequence). This CDR3 reads CASRGGAEAFF. The CDR3 DNA follows: TGTGCCAGCAGGGGGGGGGCTGAAGCTTTCTTT.

This clone was counted once. This rearrangement joins TRBV5-4 to TRBJ1-2; D is possibly TRBD1 (6 bases). V gave up 4 bases and J gave up 2 bases, with 18 bases separating them. There are 16 residues in the CDR3. Germline CDR1 reads SGHNT; CDR2 reads YYREEE (reference sequence). The CDR3 spells CASSPPNREANYGYTF. CDR3 coding DNA: TGTGCCAGCAGCCCCCCAAACAGGGAAGCAAACTATGGCTACACCTTC.

The chain joins TRBV9 to TRBJ2-3; 11 bases align to TRBD2. The V segment lost 7 bases and the J segment 2 bases; nucleotides outside the gene matches: 12. This CDR3 has 17 residues. From germline, CDR1 is SGDLS and CDR2 YYNGEE. Here the CDR3 reads CASGRGTSGSYTDTQYF. CDR3 nucleotides: TGTGCCAGCGGACGAGGGACTAGCGGATCCTACACAGATACGCAGTATTTT.

The chain has TRBV11-2 and TRBJ2-2; a possible D gene is TRBD1 (5 bases). The CDR3 consists of 16 residues. The V and J ends lost 4 bases and 0 bases respectively, with 12 bases between them. CDR1 is SGHAT, CDR2 FQNNGV, per germline. The DNA of the CDR3 is TGTGCCAGCAGCTCCGGACACCTTCCGAACACCGGGGAGCTGTTTTTT. Translated, it gives CASSSGHLPNTGELFF.

The CDR3 DNA reads TGTGCCAGCTCACCGGGCCGACAGCCCCAGCATTTT. Translation: CASSPGRQPQHF. The chain combines TRBV18 with TRBJ1-5; D not certain. The length of the CDR3 is 12 residues. Germline values: CDR1 KGHSH, CDR2 LQKENI. The V gene lost 3 bases and the J gene lost 7 bases, with 7 bases spanning the gap.

V gene TRBV9 combines with J gene TRBJ2-3; D perhaps matches TRBD2 (6 bases). V was shortened by 0 bases and J by 1 base, with 12 bases between the two germline ends. CDR1 and CDR2 from the germline V gene are SGDLS and YYNGEE. The CDR3 is 16 residues long. The CDR3 region has the DNA TGTGCCAGCAGCGTAGTCTCGGGAGTGGGCACAGATACGCAGTATTTT. It is translated as CASSVVSGVGTDTQYF.

The chain combines TRBV27 with TRBJ2-7, with unresolved D. This CDR3 spans 15 amino acids. Germline V lookup: CDR1 MNHEY, CDR2 SMNVEV (reference sequence). Trimming cost V 5 bases and J 3 bases, with 17 bases left between them. This CDR3 is CASSLHARLGYEQYF. Written as DNA, the CDR3 is TGTGCCAGCAGTCTACACGCCCGACTGGGCTACGAGCAGTACTTC.

The count of this clone is one. The gene calls are TRBV19 and TRBJ2-7; D is ambiguous. Germline V gene data show CDR1 as LNHDA and CDR2 as SQIVND (reference sequence). The CDR3 is 13 residues long. V dropped 3 bases and J dropped 4 bases, with 10 bases sitting between them. CDR3 DNA: TGTGCCAGTAGTATCGGACGATCTTACGAGCAGTACTTC. This sequence encodes CASSIGRSYEQYF.

V gene TRBV6-1 combines with J gene TRBJ2-6; D may be TRBD2 (6 bases). Germline loops: CDR1 MNHNS, CDR2 SASEGT. This CDR3 contains 18 residues. The V gene lost 4 bases and the J gene lost 2 bases, with 18 bases spanning the gap. The CDR3 spells CASSGFTGGVTGANVLTF. The CDR3 bases are TGTGCCAGCAGTGGGTTCACAGGAGGGGTGACTGGGGCCAACGTCCTGACTTTC.

The V gene is TRBV13, the J gene TRBJ2-2; D unresolved. The CDR3 has 15 residues. With 2 bases removed from V and 4 bases from J, the gap between germline ends came to 11 bases. CDR1 PRHDT and CDR2 FYEKMQ come from the germline V gene (reference sequence). CDR3 nucleotide sequence: TGTGCCAGCAGCTTAATTGGGCTAGTCACCGGGGAGCTGTTTTTT. The encoded protein is CASSLIGLVTGELFF. Drawing the rest from reference TRBV13 and TRBJ2-2, the complete variable domain is AAGVIQSPRHLIKEKRETATLKCYPIPRHDTVYWYQQGPGQDPQFLISFYEKMQSDKGSIPDRFSAQQFSDYHSELNMSSLELGDSALYFCASSLIGLVTGELFFGEGSRLTVL.

The J gene is TRBJ2-7, the V gene TRBV3-1 (or the pseudogene TRBV3-2), with D possibly matching TRBD2 (5 bases). Trimming took off 0 bases at V and 7 bases at J, with 16 bases between the two ends. Germline V gene lookup returns CDR1 LGHDT and CDR2 YNNKEL (reference sequence). This CDR3 has 15 residues. CDR3 protein: CASSQELDRSGEQYF. In nucleotides, the CDR3 is TGTGCCAGCAGCCAAGAGTTGGACCGCTCGGGGGAGCAGTACTTC.

The V gene is TRBV27, the J gene TRBJ2-2; 10 bases match TRBD1. The germline gives CDR1 MNHEY, CDR2 SMNVEV (reference sequence). This CDR3 is built from 14 residues. Unmatched junction bases numbered 5, after V lost 6 bases and J lost 7 bases. The CDR3 nucleotides read TGTGCCAGCAGCTCGGGACAGGGGAACGGGGAGCTGTTTTTT. Amino acids: CASSSGQGNGELFF.

The chain employs TRBV5-6 and TRBJ2-7, with TRBD1 matching 9 bases. Looked up from germline, CDR1 is SGHDT and CDR2 is YYEEEE. After removal of 5 bases from V and 4 bases from J, the junction contained 10 bases not matched to a gene. The length of the CDR3 is 15 residues. The CDR3 region is CASSHRDRAFYEQYF. The CDR3 coding sequence is TGTGCCAGCAGTCACCGGGACAGGGCTTTTTACGAGCAGTACTTC.

This clone was seen a few times. The chain recombines TRBV27 with TRBJ2-5, with a possible D match to TRBD2 (5 bases). The CDR3 totals 13 residues. The germline CDR1 and CDR2 sequences are MNHEY and SMNVEV (reference sequence). The ends were cut back, 2 bases at V and 8 bases at J, with 12 bases in the middle. The CDR3 reads CASSLASLSTQYF. For the CDR3, the DNA is TGTGCCAGCAGTTTAGCTAGCCTATCCACCCAGTACTTC.

This chain connects TRBV6-5 to TRBJ1-2; 10 nucleotides match TRBD1. The germline V gene encodes CDR1 MNHEY and CDR2 SVGAGI. With V trimmed by 2 bases and J by 7 bases, 4 bases remained unmatched. This CDR3 has 14 residues. The CDR3 loop reads CASSYDRGRAGYTF. As DNA, the CDR3 is TGTGCCAGCAGTTACGACAGGGGGCGCGCTGGCTACACCTTC.

V and J are TRBV30 and TRBJ1-5; TRBD1 aligns across 9 bases. This CDR3 has 16 residues. Germline CDR1 is GTSNPN and CDR2 is SVGIG (reference sequence). With V trimmed by 2 bases and J by 4 bases, 9 bases remained unmatched. The CDR3 is CAWSSPGTGTNQPQHF. CDR3 DNA sequence: TGTGCCTGGAGTTCACCCGGGACAGGGACAAATCAGCCCCAGCATTTT.

This chain joins TRBV5-4 and TRBJ2-2; D may be TRBD1 (6 bases). Germline values: CDR1 SGHNT, CDR2 YYREEE (reference sequence). V was clipped by 0 bases and J by 4 bases, with 10 bases between them. The CDR3 sequence is 15 residues long. CDR3 DNA sequence: TGTGCCAGCAGCTTGGGGCAGGGGATCACCGGGGAGCTGTTTTTT. Translation: CASSLGQGITGELFF.